These 24 T cell receptor beta chains were sequenced from one sample in a study of T cell changes during pregnancy in multiple sclerosis. Profiled with immunoSEQ multiplex PCR; TCRdb holds only in-frame clones, not every one. The table records tens of thousands of clones, just over 90% of them present only once. The source material was peripheral blood, sampled in the second trimester of pregnancy. The receptors shown here come from a female donor in good health, enrolled as a control in a pregnancy study.

This chain links TRBV2 with TRBJ2-2; 10 nucleotides align to TRBD1. J was trimmed by 4 bases and V by 5 bases; bases with no gene match: 4. The CDR3 sequence is 15 residues long. Looked up from germline, CDR1 is SNHLY and CDR2 is FYNNEI. The CDR3 region is CASSRDRGVTGELFF. The CDR3 region has the DNA TGTGCCAGCAGTCGGGACAGGGGTGTCACCGGGGAGCTGTTTTTT.

The chain joins TRBV5-1 to TRBJ1-4; D is undetermined. V was trimmed by 0 bases and J by 7 bases, leaving 13 bases between them. CDR1 is SGHRS, CDR2 YFSETQ, per germline. The CDR3 contains 15 residues. The CDR3 nucleotides are TGCGCCAGCAGCTTGGTCGGGGAGGAGGGTGAAAAACTGTTTTTT. This translates into CASSLVGEEGEKLFF. Looking up the rest from reference TRBV5-1 and TRBJ1-4 gives the full variable domain: KAGVTQTPRYLIKTRGQQVTLSCSPISGHRSVSWYQQTPGQGLQFLFEYFSETQRNKGNFPGRFSGRQFSNSRSEMNVSTLELGDSALYLCASSLVGEEGEKLFFGSGTQLSVL.

The V call is TRBV7-9, the J call TRBJ2-3; possible D gene TRBD2, 6 bases. CDR1 is SEHNR and CDR2 is FQNEAQ in the germline V gene (reference sequence). CDR3 length: 15 residues. Trimming pared 3 bases from V and 6 bases from J, leaving 16 bases between. The CDR3 sequence is CASSFSAGPGDTQYF. The CDR3, as DNA: TGTGCCAGCAGCTTCTCCGCGGGGCCTGGGGATACGCAGTATTTT.

The chain links TRBV7-2 to TRBJ1-5, with D maybe TRBD1 (6 bases). CDR1 is SGHTA and CDR2 is FQGNSA in the germline V gene. The CDR3 has 15 residues. V dropped 5 bases and J dropped 0 bases, with 11 bases sitting between them. The CDR3 loop is CASSPQGYSNQPQHF. DNA for the CDR3: TGTGCCAGCAGCCCACAGGGTTATAGCAATCAGCCCCAGCATTTT.

This clone was observed a single time. This chain uses TRBV19 with TRBJ2-2, with 10 nucleotides matching TRBD2. The V and J ends lost 6 bases and 7 bases, in that order; junction bases with no gene match: 11. This CDR3 spans 16 amino acids. Per germline, CDR1 LNHDA and CDR2 SQIVND (reference sequence). The CDR3 spells CASRPGIAGGFGELFF. The CDR3 region has the DNA TGTGCCAGTAGACCAGGAATAGCGGGGGGTTTCGGGGAGCTGTTTTTT.

The chain recombines TRBV7-2 with TRBJ2-7; 7 bases map to TRBD2. Germline CDR1 SGHTA, CDR2 FQGNSA. The V segment lost 5 bases and the J segment 1 base; nucleotides outside the gene matches: 8. This CDR3 region has 15 residues. The CDR3 region is CASSPLGRASYEQYF. CDR3 coding DNA: TGTGCCAGCAGCCCCCTAGGGAGGGCTTCCTACGAGCAGTACTTC.

CDR3 region: CASSLSGYEQYF. The CDR3 bases are TGTGCCAGCAGCTTATCCGGCTACGAGCAGTACTTC. The genes are TRBV11-2 and TRBJ2-7, with D unclear. Trimming took off 2 bases at V and 3 bases at J, with 5 bases between the two ends. Germline V CDR1 and CDR2: SGHAT, FQNNGV. The CDR3 length is 12 residues.

This sequence joins TRBV4-1 and TRBJ1-1; possibly TRBD1 for D (5 bases). Germline values: CDR1 MGHRA, CDR2 YSYEKL. The germline V and J ends were trimmed by 4 bases and 4 bases, with 13 bases remaining between them. CDR3 size: 14 residues. Here the CDR3 DNA reads TGCGCCAGCAGCCCCGGGACTGGGAGCACTGAAGCTTTCTTT. Encoded protein: CASSPGTGSTEAFF.

This chain's CDR3 is CASSQSIREHEQFF. In DNA, the CDR3 is TGCGCCAGCAGTCAATCAATCAGGGAACATGAGCAGTTCTTC. The chain joins TRBV23-1 to TRBJ2-1; weak D call: TRBD1 (5 bases). TRBV23-1 is marked as an open reading frame, function uncertain. The CDR3 runs 14 residues. V gave up 0 bases and J gave up 8 bases, with 11 bases separating them.

The chain joins TRBV6-5 to TRBJ2-1, with 7 bases that match TRBD2. This CDR3 comprises 15 residues. V shed 6 bases and J 0 bases; nucleotides not matched to a gene: 5. CDR1 and CDR2 (germline): MNHEY, SVGAGI. DNA of the CDR3: TGTGCCAGCAGCCCTGCGGGGGTCTCCTACAATGAGCAGTTCTTC. Translation gives CASSPAGVSYNEQFF.

The sample holds many counts of this clone. This chain connects TRBV9 to TRBJ1-2; the match to TRBD1 covers 7 bases. J gave up 4 bases and V 1 base, and 1 base lay outside the gene matches. Germline assignment: CDR1 SGDLS and CDR2 YYNGEE. CDR3 length: 13 residues. CDR3 nucleotides: TGTGCCAGCAGCGTAAGACAGGGCTATGGCTACACCTTC. This sequence encodes CASSVRQGYGYTF.

J is TRBJ2-5 and V is TRBV5-1; 9 nucleotides match TRBD2. The germline CDR1 and CDR2 sequences are SGHRS and YFSETQ. Germline trimming cut 5 bases from V and 4 bases from J; bases unmatched to any gene: 12. The CDR3 covers 16 residues. The CDR3 DNA reads TGCGCCAGCAGTATTAGTAGCGGGGGAGGCGGAGAGACCCAGTACTTC. Translated, it gives CASSISSGGGGETQYF.

J is TRBJ2-7 and V is TRBV30; the D gene is possibly TRBD2 (6 bases). Germline assignment: CDR1 GTSNPN and CDR2 SVGIG (reference sequence). V was clipped by 4 bases and J by 4 bases, with 20 bases between them. CDR3 length equals 15 residues. CDR3 protein: CAWTLGTGLVYEQYF. The CDR3, as DNA: TGTGCCTGGACTCTGGGGACTGGATTAGTTTACGAGCAGTACTTC.

The chain has TRBV29-1 and TRBJ2-1, with 8 bases lining up with TRBD2. This CDR3 contains 15 residues. Per germline, CDR1 SQVTM and CDR2 ANQGSEA. The J segment lost 0 bases and the V segment lost 7 bases, leaving 8 bases of the junction unmatched. CDR3 in DNA: TGCAGCGGAGGGAGCGGGGGCAGCTCCTACAATGAGCAGTTCTTC. It encodes CSGGSGGSSYNEQFF.

V is TRBV9 and J is TRBJ1-2, with D possibly being TRBD1 (6 bases). V was cut by 3 bases and J by 6 bases, with 12 bases left in between. Germline loops: CDR1 SGDLS, CDR2 YYNGEE. The CDR3 has 13 amino acids. Here the CDR3 DNA reads TGTGCCAGCAGCGCCAGGGGACCGGATGGCTACACCTTC. Protein: CASSARGPDGYTF.

The V gene is TRBV5-1, the J gene TRBJ2-3; 7 bases match TRBD2. Per germline, CDR1 SGHRS and CDR2 YFSETQ. The CDR3 has 14 amino acids. With 0 bases clipped from V and 6 bases from J, the junction kept 4 bases outside the gene matches. The CDR3 protein is CASSLEWGGDTQYF. The CDR3 DNA sequence: TGCGCCAGCAGCTTGGAATGGGGGGGGGATACGCAGTATTTT.

The rearrangement uses TRBV7-3 and TRBJ2-5; D is possibly TRBD2 (5 bases). This CDR3 region has 13 residues. Per the germline V gene, CDR1 is SGHTA and CDR2 is FQGTGA. V lost 4 bases to trimming and J lost 2 bases, with 8 bases between them. The CDR3 sequence: CASSWTGQETQYF. The CDR3 DNA is TGTGCCAGCAGCTGGACTGGACAAGAGACCCAGTACTTC.

The V call is TRBV2, the J call TRBJ1-5, with TRBD1 identical over 8 bases. V was clipped by 6 bases and J by 2 bases; unmatched bases: 6. The CDR3 sequence is 15 residues long. Germline assignment: CDR1 SNHLY and CDR2 FYNNEI. This CDR3 reads CASRGDRGGNQPQHF. The CDR3 DNA is TGTGCCAGCAGAGGAGACAGGGGTGGCAATCAGCCCCAGCATTTT.

About this clone itself: Its ends do not fully match the called genes, so a read error is possible. The chain employs TRBV4-2 and TRBJ1-4; 7 nucleotides align to TRBD1. CDR3 size: 16 residues. CDR1 is LGHNA, CDR2 YNFKEQ, per germline. The CDR3, as DNA: TGTGCCAGCACCCAAAAAACAGGGGAAACTAATGAAAAACTGTTTTTT. Translated, it gives CASTQKTGETNEKLFF.

This sequence joins TRBV6-6 and TRBJ2-2; TRBD2 agrees at 11 bases. Germline lookup yields CDR1 MNHNY and CDR2 SVGAGI (reference sequence). CDR3 length equals 16 residues. Germline trimming cut 5 bases from V and 4 bases from J; bases unmatched to any gene: 6. CDR3 nucleotide sequence: TGTGCCAGCAGTACCGGGACTAGCGGACCCACCGGGGAGCTGTTTTTT. It specifies CASSTGTSGPTGELFF.

The gene calls are TRBV5-1 and TRBJ2-1; 8 nucleotides line up with TRBD1. The ends lost 0 bases at V and 6 bases at J; junction bases unmatched: 5. The CDR3 consists of 15 residues. CDR1 is SGHRS and CDR2 is YFSETQ in the germline V gene. CDR3 DNA sequence: TGCGCCAGCAGCTTGGCTGGGACAGGCTCCAATGAGCAGTTCTTC. Its protein is CASSLAGTGSNEQFF.

CDR3 sequence: CASSYSGFPGYEQYF. DNA of the CDR3: TGTGCCAGCAGTTACTCAGGCTTCCCGGGGTACGAGCAGTACTTC. The gene calls are TRBV6-5 and TRBJ2-7; tentative D call: TRBD2 (5 bases). Trimming left V 0 bases short and J 4 bases short, with 13 bases between. The CDR3 is made up of 15 amino acids. The germline CDR1 and CDR2 sequences are MNHEY and SVGAGI.

V usage is TRBV11-1 and J usage is TRBJ2-3; D is undetermined. Germline V lookup: CDR1 SGHAT, CDR2 FQDESV (reference sequence). The CDR3 totals 14 residues. V was clipped by 1 base and J by 0 bases, with 5 bases between them. The CDR3 DNA sequence: TGTGCCAGCAGCTTAGGTCTTAGCACAGATACGCAGTATTTT. It translates to CASSLGLSTDTQYF.

Here the CDR3 reads CASSLAPSYEQYF. CDR3 DNA: TGTGCCAGCAGTCTAGCGCCTTCCTACGAGCAGTACTTC. The chain combines TRBV27 with TRBJ2-7, with TRBD2 as a possible D gene (6 bases). The CDR3 totals 13 residues. The germline V and J ends were trimmed by 5 bases and 1 base, with 9 bases remaining between them. The V gene's germline CDR1 is MNHEY and CDR2 SMNVEV (reference sequence).